This is a list of T cell receptor beta chains from one sample in a study of long-term antiretroviral therapy in people with HIV. Assay: immunoSEQ multiplex PCR; the TCRdb copy retains only in-frame clones and omits some. This sample has about 28,000 clones; over 75% occur once, and the top ten carry 3.5% to 5%. The sequences come from unsorted PBMCs, collected 0.5 years after starting antiretroviral therapy. The receptor source for this set is a woman aged 18-29 years with HIV. CDR3s include the opening cysteine and the closing phenylalanine or tryptophan. The order of the fields is J gene, clone size, D gene, V gene, CDR3 protein, CDR3 DNA. A D gene is named only where the DNA matches it firmly. A row's size may be missing; if present it is once, few, many or a size class.

TRBJ1-1 NA TRBD1 TRBV7-2 CASSSPRGGGADTEAFF TGTGCCAGCAGCTCCCCCCGAGGAGGGGGCGCAGACACTGAAGCTTTCTTT
TRBJ2-1 NA NA TRBV6-5 CASSTPGSYNEQFF TGTGCCAGCAGTACCCCAGGGAGCTACAATGAGCAGTTCTTC
TRBJ2-7 NA TRBD1 TRBV11-2 CASSPLTGTGGWRNF TGTGCCAGCAGCCCACTCACCGGGACAGGAGGTTGGAGGAACTTC
TRBJ1-3 NA TRBD1 TRBV6-1 CASSGPQGARSGNTIYF TGTGCCAGCAGTGGACCCCAGGGGGCCCGCTCTGGAAACACCATATATTTT
TRBJ2-5 once NA TRBV18 CASSPPRPGWTQYF TGTGCCAGCTCACCACCCAGGCCAGGGTGGACCCAGTACTTC
TRBJ1-5 NA NA TRBV27 CASRRGGQPQHF TGTGCCAGCCGCAGGGGAGGTCAGCCCCAGCATTTT
TRBJ2-6 NA NA TRBV19 CASALLGDNSGANVLTF TGTGCCAGCGCCCTTCTCGGGGATAACTCTGGGGCCAACGTCCTGACTTTC
TRBJ1-4 NA NA TRBV5-4 CASSFSTGTANEKLFF TGTGCCAGCAGCTTTTCTACCGGGACGGCGAATGAAAAACTGTTTTTT
TRBJ2-2 NA NA TRBV19 CASITGWNGELFF TGTGCCAGTATCACAGGGTGGAACGGGGAGCTGTTTTTT
TRBJ2-1 NA NA TRBV2 CASSEGYTGSRDEQFF TGTGCCAGCAGTGAAGGATATACAGGGTCCCGGGATGAGCAGTTCTTC
TRBJ2-7 NA TRBD2 TRBV4-3 CASSHLSPGAGGTYEQYF TGCGCCAGCAGCCATCTCTCCCCGGGAGCGGGAGGCACCTACGAGCAGTACTTC
TRBJ2-7 NA NA TRBV28 CASSALLPPYEQYF TGTGCCAGCAGTGCCCTCTTGCCCCCCTACGAGCAGTACTTC
TRBJ1-1 few NA TRBV6-6 CASSYGQNTEAFF TGTGCCAGCAGTTACGGACAGAACACTGAAGCTTTCTTT
TRBJ2-2 NA NA TRBV5-1 CASSWDTGELFF TGCGCCAGCAGCTGGGACACCGGGGAGCTGTTTTTT
TRBJ2-7 NA NA TRBV6-5 CASSLLGGGNEQYF TGTGCCAGCAGTTTACTAGGGGGGGGAAACGAGCAGTACTTC
TRBJ2-1 NA NA TRBV5-1 CASSPERAGSGYNEQFF TGCGCCAGCAGCCCTGAAAGGGCAGGGTCGGGATACAATGAGCAGTTCTTC
TRBJ1-2 NA NA TRBV19 CASSMGREDGYTF TGTGCCAGTAGTATGGGCAGAGAGGATGGCTACACCTTC
TRBJ2-1 NA NA TRBV4-3 CASSQEPQLFNNEQFF TGCGCCAGCAGCCAAGAGCCCCAACTGTTCAACAATGAGCAGTTCTTC